This TCR beta chain was sequenced for a study of blood T cell repertoires in COVID-19 (dated by TCRdb to the early 2020s). Study-wide context: Samples covering the acute and convalescent phases of COVID-19 were provided by collaborators in the United States, Italy and Spain. Sample metadata almost always included a de-identified subject ID, COVID-19 status, age in years and sex. The samples were drawn from two sources: the first 160 participants of the ongoing ImmuneRACE study, and 1,254 subjects contributed by 6 global collaborators. A freely available public database, intended as a resource for researchers studying the immune response to SARS-CoV-2, is where the repertoires were released. The prospective study material was composed of cDNA or gDNA derived from T cells, B-cell-depleted T cells, or PBMCs. Deeply sampled blood TCRbeta repertoires from subjects exposed to, actively infected with, or recovered from COVID-19 were included in the dataset. Where available, HLA class I and class II types were taken from metadata supplied by the sample provider and were not determined by assay-based typing.

On this clone: Its antigen remains undetermined. The input lacks base qualities; no much larger clone sits a single base away.

A second Seattle source provided samples from volunteer blood donors who had recovered from COVID-19. The collaborating institutions used their own protocols to collect whole blood in K2EDTA tubes. For TCRbeta analysis, collaborator samples were shipped as frozen whole blood, as isolated PBMCs, or as DNA extracted from either sample type. The full study reports these points: The amount of clinical and demographic metadata varied by source and participant and was provided uncurated.

Clipping removes 3 bases from V and 4 bases from J, with 8 as the unmatched junction base count. Taken from the germline V gene (reference sequence), the CDR1 and CDR2 loops are MNHEY and SMNVEV. CDR3 length: 15 amino acids, cysteine to phenylalanine. Here the CDR3 DNA is all that survives: 45 bases in frame from base 1. TCRbeta CDR3 regions were amplified from genomic DNA using the immunoSEQ Assay, a bias-controlled multiplex PCR. Concerning the study's data processing: Nucleated cell counts per sample were estimated from amplification of reference gene primers within the assay. To quantify the absolute abundance of each unique TCRbeta CDR3 rearrangement, sequence reads were collapsed and filtered. For each sample, productive Simpson clonality was calculated as the square root of Simpson's diversity index across productive rearrangements. The source is immuneACCESS, and TCRdb retained only in-frame sequences with V and J called. Part of the clones is not carried over; for the studies checked, unresolved V genes explain less than half of this, and the remainder is unexplained. V and J calls and clone size come straight from that table; D and trimming were deduced from the DNA. The sample has roughly 250,000 clones on record, about 88% of them singletons. Roughly 2% of the sample comes from the top ten.

The rearrangement joined TRBV27 to TRBJ2-7, and TRBD1 aligns with 8 junction nucleotides. The TCR originated in a woman aged 40 to 50 who had recovered from COVID-19. Sequenced sample: peripheral blood. The nucleotides read TGTGCCAGCAGTTTGAGGGCAGGGGGCTTGTACGAGCAGTACTTC. It translates to CASSLRAGGLYEQYF.